The sequence of this T cell receptor (beta chain) was determined in a study of T cell responses to AZD1222 COVID-19 vaccine. General study results and limits: Possibly, clonal diversity was underestimated; donors were largely white British and included more females. Recipients of AZD1222 seropositive at baseline numbered only 5 or 6. In the spike-specific TCR repertoire, nearly half reportedly target unmutated variant regions.

This clone was seen more than once but under ten times. Its antigen is as yet unknown. CDR1 is GTSNPN and CDR2 is SVGIG in the germline V gene (reference sequence). V lost 0 bases, J lost 4 bases, and 9 bases lay in between. CDR3 length equals 13 residues. The repertoire was sequenced with immunoSEQ multiplex PCR; TCRdb's copy has only in-frame clones and lacks some. This sample has 130,000 to 150,000 clones, with more than 75% found just once. Sequencing was performed on peripheral blood, taken on day 0 of AZD1222 vaccination. The receptor comes from an adult in good health. The rearrangement uses TRBV30 and TRBJ1-2; D not certain. The CDR3 nucleotides are TGTGCCTGGAGTGTAGGAACAGCCTATGGCTACACCTTC. Protein sequence: CAWSVGTAYGYTF.